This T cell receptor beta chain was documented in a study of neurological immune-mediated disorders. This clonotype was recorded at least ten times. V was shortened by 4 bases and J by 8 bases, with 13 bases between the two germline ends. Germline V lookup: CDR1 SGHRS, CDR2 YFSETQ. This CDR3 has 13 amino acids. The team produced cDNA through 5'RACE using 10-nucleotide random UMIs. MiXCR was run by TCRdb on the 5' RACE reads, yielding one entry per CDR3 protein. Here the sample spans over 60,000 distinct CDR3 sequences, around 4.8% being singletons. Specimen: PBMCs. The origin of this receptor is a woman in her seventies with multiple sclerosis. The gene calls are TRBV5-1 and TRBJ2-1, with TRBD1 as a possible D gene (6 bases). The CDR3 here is CASSTSDSHEQFF. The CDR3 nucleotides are TGCGCCAGCAGCACCTCGGACAGCCATGAGCAGTTCTTC.